The clone carrying this T cell receptor (beta chain) was observed at least ten times. It was RNA transcripts that yielded the amplified TCR beta CDR3 regions. Initially, a first-round RT-PCR of the TCR CDR3 employed the HTBI primer set. One entry per CDR3 protein, called by TCRdb with MiXCR from the multiplex PCR reads. In the table there are roughly 380,000 distinct CDR3 sequences, roughly 14% of which are singletons. This sample is part of a study of T cells in Graves' hyperthyroidism and ophthalmopathy. The germline V and J ends were trimmed by 5 bases and 1 base, with 9 bases remaining between them. The CDR3 consists of 14 residues. Germline V gives CDR1 MDHEN, CDR2 SYDVKM.

This TCR came from a young man with Graves' hyperthyroidism that later progressed to Graves' ophthalmopathy. The chain is built from TRBV28 and TRBJ1-3, with a tentative D call TRBD1 (6 bases). Sequenced material: blood. CDR3 amino acids: CASSRTVSGNTIYF. In nucleotides, the CDR3 is TGTGCCAGCAGTCGGACAGTTTCTGGAAACACCATATATTTT. Combining the CDR3 with reference TRBV28 and TRBJ1-3 gives the whole variable domain DVKVTQSSRYLVKRTGEKVFLECVQDMDHENMFWYRQDPGLGLRLIYFSYDVKMKEKGDIPEGYSVSREKKERFSLILESASTNQTSMYLCASSRTVSGNTIYFGEGSWLTVV.